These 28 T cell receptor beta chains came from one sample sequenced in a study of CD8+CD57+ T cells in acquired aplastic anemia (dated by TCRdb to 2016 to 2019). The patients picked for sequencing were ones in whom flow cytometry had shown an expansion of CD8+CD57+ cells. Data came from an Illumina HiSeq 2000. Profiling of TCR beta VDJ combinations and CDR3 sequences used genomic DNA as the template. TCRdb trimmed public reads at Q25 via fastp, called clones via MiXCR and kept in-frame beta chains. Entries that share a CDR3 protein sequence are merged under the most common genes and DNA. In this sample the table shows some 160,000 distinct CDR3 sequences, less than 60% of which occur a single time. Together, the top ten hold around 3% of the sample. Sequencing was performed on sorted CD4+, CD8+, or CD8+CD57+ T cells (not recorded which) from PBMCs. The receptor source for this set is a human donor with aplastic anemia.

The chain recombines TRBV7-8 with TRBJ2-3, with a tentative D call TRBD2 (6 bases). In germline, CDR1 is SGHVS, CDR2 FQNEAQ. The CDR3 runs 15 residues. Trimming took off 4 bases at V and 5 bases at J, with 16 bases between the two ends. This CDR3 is CASSSRGRSQDTQYF. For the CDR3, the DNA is TGTGCCAGCAGCTCCCGGGGGAGGAGTCAAGATACGCAGTATTTT. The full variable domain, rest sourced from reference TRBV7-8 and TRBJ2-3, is GAGVSQSPRYKVAKRGQDVALRCDPISGHVSLFWYQQALGQGPEFLTYFQNEAQLDKSGLPSDRFFAERPEGSVSTLKIQRTQQEDSAVYLCASSSRGRSQDTQYFGPGTRLTVL.

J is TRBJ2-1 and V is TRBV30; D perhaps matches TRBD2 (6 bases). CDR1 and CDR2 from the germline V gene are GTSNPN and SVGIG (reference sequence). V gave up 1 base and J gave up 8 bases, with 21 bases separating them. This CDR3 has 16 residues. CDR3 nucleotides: TGTGCCTGGAGTGAACAGGTGGGACTGCAGGTCTATGAGCAGTTCTTC. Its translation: CAWSEQVGLQVYEQFF.

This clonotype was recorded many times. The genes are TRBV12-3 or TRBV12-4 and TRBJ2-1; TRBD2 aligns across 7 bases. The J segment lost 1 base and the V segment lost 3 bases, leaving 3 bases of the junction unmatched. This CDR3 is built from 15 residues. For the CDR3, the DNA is TGTGCCAGCAGTTTCCGGCGGGAGTCCTACAATGAGCAGTTCTTC. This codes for CASSFRRESYNEQFF.

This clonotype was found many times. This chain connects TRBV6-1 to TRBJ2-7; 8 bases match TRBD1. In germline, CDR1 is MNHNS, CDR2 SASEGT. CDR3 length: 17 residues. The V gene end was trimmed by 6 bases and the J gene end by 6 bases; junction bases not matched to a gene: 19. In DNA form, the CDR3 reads TGTGCCAGCAGCCCACGAGCTCGAGGACAGGGTTTTTCCGAGCAGTACTTC. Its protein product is CASSPRARGQGFSEQYF.

CDR3 amino acids: CASSLTRDSEKLFF. The CDR3, as DNA: TGTGCCAGCTCCCTCACCCGAGACAGCGAAAAACTGTTTTTT. The chain has TRBV18 and TRBJ1-4, with D possibly TRBD1 on 5 matching bases. This CDR3 comprises 14 residues. Germline loops: CDR1 KGHSH, CDR2 LQKENI. V was shortened by 6 bases and J by 8 bases, with 16 bases between the two germline ends.

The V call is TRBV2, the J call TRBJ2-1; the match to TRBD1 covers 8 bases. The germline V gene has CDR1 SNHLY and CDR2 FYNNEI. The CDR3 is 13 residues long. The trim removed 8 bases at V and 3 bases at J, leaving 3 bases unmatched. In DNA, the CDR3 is TGTGCCAGCTCTGGACAGGGCTACAATGAGCAGTTCTTC. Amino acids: CASSGQGYNEQFF.

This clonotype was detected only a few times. The CDR3 here is CASSSGLAGETQYF. The CDR3 DNA reads as TGTGCCAGCAGCTCGGGACTAGCGGGAGAGACCCAGTACTTC. This sequence joins TRBV7-3 and TRBJ2-5, with TRBD2 matching 12 bases. J gave up 4 bases and V 4 bases, and 1 base lay outside the gene matches. Germline V gives CDR1 SGHTA, CDR2 FQGTGA. There are 14 residues in the CDR3.

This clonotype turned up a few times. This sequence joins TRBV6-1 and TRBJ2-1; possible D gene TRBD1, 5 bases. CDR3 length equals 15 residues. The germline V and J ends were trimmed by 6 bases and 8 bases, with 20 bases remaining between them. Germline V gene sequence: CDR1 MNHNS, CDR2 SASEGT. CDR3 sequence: CASRDENNYRHEQFF. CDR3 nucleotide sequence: TGTGCCAGCAGAGATGAGAATAACTACAGGCATGAGCAGTTCTTC.

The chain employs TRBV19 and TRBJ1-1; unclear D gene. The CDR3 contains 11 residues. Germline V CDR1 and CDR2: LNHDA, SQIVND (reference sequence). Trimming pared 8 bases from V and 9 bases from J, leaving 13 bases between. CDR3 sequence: CASGTTAQAFF. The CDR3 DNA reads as TGTGCCAGTGGAACCACGGCCCAAGCTTTCTTT.

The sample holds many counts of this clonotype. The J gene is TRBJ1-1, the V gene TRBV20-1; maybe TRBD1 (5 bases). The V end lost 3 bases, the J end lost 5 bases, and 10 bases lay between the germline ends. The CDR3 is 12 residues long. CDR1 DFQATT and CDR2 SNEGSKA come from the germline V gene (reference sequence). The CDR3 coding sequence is TGCAGTGCTAGTGTGGGGGGGACTGAAGCTTTCTTT. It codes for CSASVGGTEAFF.

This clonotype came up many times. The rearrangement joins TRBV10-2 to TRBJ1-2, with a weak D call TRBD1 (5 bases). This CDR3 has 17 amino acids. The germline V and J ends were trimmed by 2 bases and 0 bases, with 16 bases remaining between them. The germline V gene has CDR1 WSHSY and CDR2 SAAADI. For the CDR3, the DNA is TGCGCCAGCAGTGAGATTGGAACGGAGGACACTAACTATGGCTACACCTTC. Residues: CASSEIGTEDTNYGYTF.

Here the CDR3 reads CATRPGGGETQYF. The CDR3 nucleotides read TGTGCCACCCGCCCCGGGGGGGGAGAGACCCAGTACTTC. The chain has TRBV24-1 and TRBJ2-5, with TRBD2 matching 8 bases. Germline lookup yields CDR1 KGHDR and CDR2 SFDVKD. The CDR3 totals 13 residues. V gave up 9 bases and J gave up 4 bases; unmatched junction bases: 6.

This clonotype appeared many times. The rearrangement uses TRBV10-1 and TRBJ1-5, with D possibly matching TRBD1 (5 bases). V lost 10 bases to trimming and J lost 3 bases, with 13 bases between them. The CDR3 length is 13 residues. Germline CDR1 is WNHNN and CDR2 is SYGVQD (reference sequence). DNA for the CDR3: TGCGCCAATGAAGACAGTATCAATCAGCCCCAGCATTTT. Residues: CANEDSINQPQHF.

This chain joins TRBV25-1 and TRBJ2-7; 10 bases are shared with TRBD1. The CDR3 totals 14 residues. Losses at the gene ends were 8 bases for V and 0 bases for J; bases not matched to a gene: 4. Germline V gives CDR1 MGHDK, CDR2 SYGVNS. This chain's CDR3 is CASGRTGGSYEQYF. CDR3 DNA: TGTGCCAGCGGACGGACAGGGGGCTCCTACGAGCAGTACTTC.

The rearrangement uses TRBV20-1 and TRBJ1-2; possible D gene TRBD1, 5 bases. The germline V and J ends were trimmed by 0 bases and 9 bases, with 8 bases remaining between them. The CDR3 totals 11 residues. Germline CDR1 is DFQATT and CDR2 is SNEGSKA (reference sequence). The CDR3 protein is CSARDPGRYTF. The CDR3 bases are TGCAGTGCTAGAGATCCGGGGCGCTACACCTTC.

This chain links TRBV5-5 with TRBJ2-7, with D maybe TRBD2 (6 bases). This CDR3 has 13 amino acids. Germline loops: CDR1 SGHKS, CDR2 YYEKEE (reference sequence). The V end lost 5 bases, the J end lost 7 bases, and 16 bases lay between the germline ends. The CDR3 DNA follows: TGTGCCAGCAGAGAAGAGGAAGGGACTGAGCAGTACTTC. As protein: CASREEEGTEQYF.

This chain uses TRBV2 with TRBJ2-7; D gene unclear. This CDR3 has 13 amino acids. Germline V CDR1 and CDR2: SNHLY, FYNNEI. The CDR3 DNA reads TGTGCTTCAGCAGTGGTACCTGCCGGCGAGCAGTACTTC. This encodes CASAVVPAGEQYF.

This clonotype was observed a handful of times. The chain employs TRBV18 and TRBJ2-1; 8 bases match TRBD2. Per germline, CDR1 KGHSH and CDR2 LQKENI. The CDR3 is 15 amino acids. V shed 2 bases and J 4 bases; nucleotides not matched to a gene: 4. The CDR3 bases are TGTGCCAGCTCACCATTGGGGACTAGTTACAATGAGCAGTTCTTC. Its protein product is CASSPLGTSYNEQFF. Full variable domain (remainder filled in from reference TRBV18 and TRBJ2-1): NAGVMQNPRHLVRRRGQEARLRCSPMKGHSHVYWYRQLPEEGLKFMVYLQKENIIDESGMPKERFSAEFPKEGPSILRIQQVVRGDSAAYFCASSPLGTSYNEQFFGPGTRLTVL.

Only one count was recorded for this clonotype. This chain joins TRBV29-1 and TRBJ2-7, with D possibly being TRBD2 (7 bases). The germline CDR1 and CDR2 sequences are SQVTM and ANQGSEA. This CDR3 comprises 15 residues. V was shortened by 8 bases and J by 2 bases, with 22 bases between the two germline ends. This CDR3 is CSSSRGADGTYEQYF. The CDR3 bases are TGCAGCAGTTCCCGGGGGGCGGATGGCACCTACGAGCAGTACTTC.

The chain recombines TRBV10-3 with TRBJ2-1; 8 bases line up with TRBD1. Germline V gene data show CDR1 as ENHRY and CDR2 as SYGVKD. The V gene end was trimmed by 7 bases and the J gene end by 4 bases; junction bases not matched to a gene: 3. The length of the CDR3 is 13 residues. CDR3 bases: TGTGCCATCACGGACAGGGATTACAATGAGCAGTTCTTC. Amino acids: CAITDRDYNEQFF.

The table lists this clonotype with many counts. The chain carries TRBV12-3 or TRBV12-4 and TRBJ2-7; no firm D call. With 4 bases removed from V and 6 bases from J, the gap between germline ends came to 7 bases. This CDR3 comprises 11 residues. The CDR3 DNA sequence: TGTGCCAGCAGTTCCTTTTCCGAGCAGTACTTC. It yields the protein CASSSFSEQYF.

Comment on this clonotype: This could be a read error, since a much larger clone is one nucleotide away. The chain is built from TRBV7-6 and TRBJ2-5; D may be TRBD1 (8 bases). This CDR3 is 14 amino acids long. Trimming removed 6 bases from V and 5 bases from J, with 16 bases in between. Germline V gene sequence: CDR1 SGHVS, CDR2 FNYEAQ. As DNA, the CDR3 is TGTGCCAGCAGAAAAGACAGGGGAGGGGAGACCCAGTACTTC. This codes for CASRKDRGGETQYF.

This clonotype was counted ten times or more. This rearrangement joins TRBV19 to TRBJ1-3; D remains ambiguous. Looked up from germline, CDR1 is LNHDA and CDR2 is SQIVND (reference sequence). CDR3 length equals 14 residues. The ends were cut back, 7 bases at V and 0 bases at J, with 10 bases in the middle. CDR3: CASKPKSSGNTIYF. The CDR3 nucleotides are TGTGCCAGTAAACCCAAGAGCTCTGGAAACACCATATATTTT.

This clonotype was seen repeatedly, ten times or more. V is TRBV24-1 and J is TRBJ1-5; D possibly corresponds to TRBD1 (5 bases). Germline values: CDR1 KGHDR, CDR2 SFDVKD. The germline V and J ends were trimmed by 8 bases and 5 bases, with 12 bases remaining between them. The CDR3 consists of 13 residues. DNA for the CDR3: TGTGCCACCACCGACCGAGGGGATCAGCCCCAGCATTTT. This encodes CATTDRGDQPQHF.

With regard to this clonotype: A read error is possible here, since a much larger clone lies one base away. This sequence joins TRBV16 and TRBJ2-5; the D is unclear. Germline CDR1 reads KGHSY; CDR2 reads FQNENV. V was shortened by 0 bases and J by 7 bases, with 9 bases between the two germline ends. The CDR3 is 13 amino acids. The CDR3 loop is CASSQSGDGTQYF. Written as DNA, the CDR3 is TGTGCCAGCAGCCAATCAGGCGACGGGACCCAGTACTTC.

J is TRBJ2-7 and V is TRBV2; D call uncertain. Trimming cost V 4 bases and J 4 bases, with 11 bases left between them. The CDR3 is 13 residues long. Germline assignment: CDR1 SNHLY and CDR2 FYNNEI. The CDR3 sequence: CASSGRKGYEQYF. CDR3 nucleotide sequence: TGTGCCAGCAGTGGAAGGAAGGGTTACGAGCAGTACTTC. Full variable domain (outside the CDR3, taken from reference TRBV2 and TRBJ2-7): EPEVTQTPSHQVTQMGQEVILRCVPISNHLYFYWYRQILGQKVEFLVSFYNNEISEKSEIFDDQFSVERPDGSNFTLKIRSTKLEDSAMYFCASSGRKGYEQYFGPGTRLTVT.

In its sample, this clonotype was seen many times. This CDR3 is CASSTSGGGETQYF. The CDR3 DNA is TGTGCCAGCAGCACATCAGGGGGCGGAGAGACCCAGTACTTC. The J gene is TRBJ2-5, the V gene TRBV5-4; 8 bases are shared with TRBD1. CDR1 and CDR2 from the germline V gene are SGHNT and YYREEE (reference sequence). Trimming took 4 bases from V and 4 from J; bases not matched to a gene: 6. This CDR3 has 14 amino acids.

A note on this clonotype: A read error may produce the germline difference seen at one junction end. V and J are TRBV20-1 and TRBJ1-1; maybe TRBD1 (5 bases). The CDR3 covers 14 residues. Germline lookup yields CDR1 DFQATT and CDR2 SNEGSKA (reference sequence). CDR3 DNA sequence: TGCAGTGCTAGAGATGGGGGTATGAACACCGAAGCTTTCTTT. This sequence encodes CSARDGGMNTEAFF.